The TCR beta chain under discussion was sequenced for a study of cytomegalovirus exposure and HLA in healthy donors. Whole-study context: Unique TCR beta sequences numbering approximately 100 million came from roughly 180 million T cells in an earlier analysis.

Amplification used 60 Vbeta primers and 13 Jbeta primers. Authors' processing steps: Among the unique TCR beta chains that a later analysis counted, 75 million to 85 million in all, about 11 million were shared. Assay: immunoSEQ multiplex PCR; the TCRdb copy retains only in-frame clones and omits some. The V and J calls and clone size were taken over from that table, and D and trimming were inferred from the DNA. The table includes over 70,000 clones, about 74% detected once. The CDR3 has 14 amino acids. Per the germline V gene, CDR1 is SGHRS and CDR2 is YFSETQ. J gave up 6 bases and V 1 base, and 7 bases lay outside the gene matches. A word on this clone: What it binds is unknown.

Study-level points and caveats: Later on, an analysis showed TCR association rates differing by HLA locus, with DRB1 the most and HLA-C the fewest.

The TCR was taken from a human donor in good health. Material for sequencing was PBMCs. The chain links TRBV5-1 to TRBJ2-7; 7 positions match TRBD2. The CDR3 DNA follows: TGCGCCAGCAGCTTGCGGCGGGGGTCACCCGAGCAGTACTTC. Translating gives CASSLRRGSPEQYF. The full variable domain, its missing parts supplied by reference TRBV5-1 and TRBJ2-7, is KAGVTQTPRYLIKTRGQQVTLSCSPISGHRSVSWYQQTPGQGLQFLFEYFSETQRNKGNFPGRFSGRQFSNSRSEMNVSTLELGDSALYLCASSLRRGSPEQYFGPGTRLTVT.